Below, 20 T cell receptor beta chains from the same sample are listed, as sequenced in a study of T cell responses to AZD1222 COVID-19 vaccine. The data were produced by immunoSEQ multiplex PCR, yet TCRdb's version contains in-frame clones alone and is incomplete. The sample includes 150,000 to 200,000 clones, about 93% of them seen just once. The sequencing here drew on peripheral blood, taken on day 0 of AZD1222 vaccination. These receptor sequences come from an adult in good health.

DNA for the CDR3: TGTGCCTGGAGGGCCTCTGGAAACACCATATATTTT. This gives the protein CAWRASGNTIYF. The gene calls are TRBV30 and TRBJ1-3, with D unresolved. Germline loops: CDR1 GTSNPN, CDR2 SVGIG (reference sequence). The CDR3 has 12 amino acids. V was shortened by 3 bases and J by 0 bases, with 3 bases between the two germline ends.

The chain carries TRBV7-5 and TRBJ1-2; the DNA was not compared with TRBD1, the D call given in the table. TRBV7-5 is an annotated pseudogene. The CDR3 is 13 residues long. The CDR3 region is CVRGRTGFYGYTF. The DNA for the CDR3 is TGTGTCAGAGGCCGGACAGGGTTCTATGGCTACACCTTC.

The chain is built from TRBV6-5 and TRBJ2-7; D is uncertain. The V gene lost 5 bases and the J gene lost 2 bases, with 13 bases spanning the gap. Germline assignment: CDR1 MNHEY and CDR2 SVGAGI. This CDR3 region has 14 residues. CDR3 bases: TGTGCCAGCAGTACGGACGCACACCCCTACGAGCAGTACTTC. This translates into CASSTDAHPYEQYF.

J is TRBJ2-3 and V is TRBV5-5; the D is unclear. Per the germline V gene, CDR1 is SGHKS and CDR2 is YYEKEE (reference sequence). The CDR3 is 13 residues long. V gave up 1 base and J gave up 4 bases, with 7 bases separating them. CDR3 sequence reads: CASSLWLADTQYF. The CDR3 DNA follows: TGTGCCAGCAGCTTGTGGCTGGCAGATACGCAGTATTTT.

The chain links TRBV5-1 to TRBJ1-6; D gene unclear. Trimming took off 0 bases at V and 18 bases at J, with 16 bases between the two ends. This CDR3 has 13 amino acids. Germline lookup yields CDR1 SGHRS and CDR2 YFSETQ. CDR3 amino acids: CASSLEVGSPRHF. The CDR3 bases are TGCGCCAGCAGCTTGGAGGTGGGCAGCCCTCGCCACTTT.

This chain links TRBV15 with TRBJ1-5; D uncertain. CDR1 and CDR2 (germline): LNHNV, YYDKDF (reference sequence). The CDR3 is 13 residues long. V shed 0 bases and J shed 6 bases, with 6 bases lying between them. This CDR3 is CATSRDYRQPQHF. CDR3 nucleotides: TGTGCCACCAGCAGAGATTACCGTCAGCCCCAGCATTTT.

The chain has TRBV5-4 and TRBJ2-3; D might be TRBD2 (5 bases). The CDR3 length is 14 residues. Trimming took off 7 bases at V and 5 bases at J, with 17 bases between the two ends. Germline loops: CDR1 SGHNT, CDR2 YYREEE (reference sequence). The CDR3 loop is CASEKEAGEDTQYF. In DNA form, the CDR3 reads TGTGCCAGCGAAAAGGAGGCAGGCGAAGATACGCAGTATTTT. Filled out from reference TRBV5-4 and TRBJ2-3, the complete variable domain reads ETGVTQSPTHLIKTRGQQVTLRCSSQSGHNTVSWYQQALGQGPQFIFQYYREEENGRGNFPPRFSGLQFPNYSSELNVNALELDDSALYLCASEKEAGEDTQYFGPGTRLTVL.

V and J are TRBV6-5 and TRBJ1-2, with unresolved D. The ends were cut back, 2 bases at V and 2 bases at J, with 6 bases in the middle. The CDR3 has 13 residues. CDR1 MNHEY and CDR2 SVGAGI come from the germline V gene. The CDR3 region is CASSYGANYGYTF. The CDR3 DNA follows: TGTGCCAGCAGTTACGGAGCAAACTATGGCTACACCTTC.

The chain links TRBV7-8 to TRBJ2-1, with 8 bases aligning to TRBD2. With 2 bases clipped from V and 0 bases from J, the junction kept 3 bases outside the gene matches. This CDR3 has 16 amino acids. Germline CDR1 is SGHVS and CDR2 is FQNEAQ. CDR3 bases: TGTGCCAGCAGCTTACTGAGCGGGAGCTCCTACAATGAGCAGTTCTTC. This encodes CASSLLSGSSYNEQFF.

The chain couples TRBV15 to TRBJ1-2, with D possibly being TRBD1 (5 bases). Germline loops: CDR1 LNHNV, CDR2 YYDKDF (reference sequence). Trimming took 1 base from V and 10 from J, leaving 31 bases between them. The CDR3 length is 19 residues. Written as DNA, the CDR3 is TGTGCCACCAGCAGAGTTCCCTCTCCGCTGACAGATAAAACCTGGGACTACACCTTC. Translated, it gives CATSRVPSPLTDKTWDYTF.

The chain couples TRBV3-1 (or the pseudogene TRBV3-2) to TRBJ1-1; 7 bases are a match to TRBD1. The CDR3 is 13 residues long. The germline V gene encodes CDR1 LGHDT and CDR2 YNNKEL (reference sequence). After removal of 4 bases from V and 10 bases from J, the junction contained 9 bases not matched to a gene. CDR3 loop: CASSPGTESTAFF. For the CDR3, the DNA is TGTGCCAGCAGCCCCGGGACAGAAAGTACAGCTTTCTTT.

The rearrangement uses TRBV9 and TRBJ2-7; possible D gene TRBD2, 6 bases. Trimming left V 1 base short and J 6 bases short, with 14 bases between. CDR3 length: 14 residues. CDR1 is SGDLS, CDR2 YYNGEE, per germline. The CDR3, as DNA: TGTGCCAGCAGCGTACCCGGGAGCGACGCCGAGCAGTACTTC. The encoded protein is CASSVPGSDAEQYF.

The chain is built from TRBV27 and TRBJ1-2; D not resolved. The V gene lost 2 bases and the J gene lost 3 bases, with 7 bases spanning the gap. In germline, CDR1 is MNHEY, CDR2 SMNVEV (reference sequence). The CDR3 has 13 amino acids. CDR3 coding DNA: TGTGCCAGCAGTTTAACGGCGGACTATGGCTACACCTTC. Residues: CASSLTADYGYTF.

The genes are TRBV30 and TRBJ1-2, with D possibly TRBD1 on 5 matching bases. CDR3 length equals 12 residues. CDR1 GTSNPN and CDR2 SVGIG come from the germline V gene (reference sequence). Trimming stripped 2 bases from V and 8 bases from J, with 12 bases between. CDR3 protein: CAWSLGGRGYTF. The CDR3, as DNA: TGTGCCTGGAGTCTCGGGGGTCGGGGCTACACCTTC. The whole variable domain, filled in from reference TRBV30 and TRBJ1-2, reads SQTIHQWPATLVQPVGSPLSLECTVEGTSNPNLYWYRQAAGRGLQLLFYSVGIGQISSEVPQNLSASRPQDRQFILSSKKLLLSDSGFYLCAWSLGGRGYTFGSGTRLTVV.

About this clone itself: At one of its ends the junction is not consistent with the germline gene, which may arise from a read error. The V gene is TRBV11-3, the J gene TRBJ2-7; 7 nucleotides agree with TRBD2. From germline, CDR1 is SGHNT and CDR2 YENEEA. The CDR3 has 13 amino acids. This chain's CDR3 is CASSLAGSYEQYF. CDR3 coding DNA: TGTGCCAGCAGTTTAGCGGGTTCCTACGAGCAGTACTTC.

CDR3 sequence: CASSEGTSGHNEQFF. The CDR3, as DNA: TGCGCCAGCAGCGAGGGGACTAGCGGCCACAATGAGCAGTTCTTC. The V gene is TRBV5-1, the J gene TRBJ2-1; 11 bases align to TRBD2. Germline lookup yields CDR1 SGHRS and CDR2 YFSETQ. This CDR3 is built from 15 residues. V lost 4 bases and J lost 5; bases outside the gene matches: 5.

This rearrangement joins TRBV6-5 to TRBJ2-7, with D perhaps TRBD2 (6 bases). Germline V gives CDR1 MNHEY, CDR2 SVGAGI. This CDR3 spans 10 amino acids. Trimming shortened V by 8 bases and J by 6 bases, and 8 bases separated the two germline ends. CDR3 nucleotides: TGTGCCAGCGGGACTTTCGAGCAGTACTTC. Encoded protein: CASGTFEQYF.

The CDR3 protein is CASSHNRDMSPLHF. CDR3 sequence (DNA): TGTGCCAGCAGCCACAACAGGGATATGTCACCCCTCCACTTT. V usage is TRBV14 and J usage is TRBJ1-6, with a possible D match to TRBD1 (6 bases). Germline loops: CDR1 SGHDN, CDR2 FVKESK. The V end was cut by 3 bases, the J end by 10 bases, with 13 bases between. This CDR3 has 14 amino acids.

V is TRBV6-5 and J is TRBJ2-1; possibly TRBD1 for D (6 bases). Germline assignment: CDR1 MNHEY and CDR2 SVGAGI. The CDR3 extends over 14 amino acids. The V end was cut by 6 bases, the J end by 1 base, with 10 bases between. CDR3 in DNA: TGTGCCAGCAGGACCACAGGGTCCTACAATGAGCAGTTCTTC. Translated, it gives CASRTTGSYNEQFF.

V and J are TRBV27 and TRBJ2-2; the D gene is possibly TRBD1 (6 bases). Per the germline V gene, CDR1 is MNHEY and CDR2 is SMNVEV (reference sequence). V was cut by 2 bases and J by 5 bases, with 15 bases left in between. The length of the CDR3 is 16 residues. The CDR3 loop reads CASSLRNRVVTGELFF. CDR3 sequence (DNA): TGTGCCAGCAGTTTAAGGAACAGGGTTGTTACCGGGGAGCTGTTTTTT.